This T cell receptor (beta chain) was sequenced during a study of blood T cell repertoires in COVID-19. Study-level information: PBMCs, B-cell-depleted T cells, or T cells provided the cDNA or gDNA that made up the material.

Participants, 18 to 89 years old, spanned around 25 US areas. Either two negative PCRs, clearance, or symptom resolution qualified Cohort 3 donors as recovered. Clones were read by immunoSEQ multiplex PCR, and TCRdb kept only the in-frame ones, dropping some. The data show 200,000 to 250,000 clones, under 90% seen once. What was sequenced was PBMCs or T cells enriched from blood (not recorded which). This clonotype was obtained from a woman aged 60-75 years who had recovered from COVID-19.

The CDR3 coding sequence is TGTGCCAGCAGCTTAGCCCTAGCGAGAACTAGCACAGATACGCAGTATTTT. Amino acids: CASSLALARTSTDTQYF. This chain connects TRBV7-6 to TRBJ2-3; possibly TRBD2 for D (6 bases). Germline CDR1 SGHVS, CDR2 FNYEAQ. V was trimmed by 0 bases and J by 0 bases, leaving 13 bases between them. The length of the CDR3 is 17 residues. Variable domain in full (rest from reference TRBV7-6 and TRBJ2-3): GAGVSQSPRYKVTKRGQDVALRCDPISGHVSLYWYRQALGQGPEFLTYFNYEAQQDKSGLPNDRFSAERPEGSISTLTIQRTEQRDSAMYRCASSLALARTSTDTQYFGPGTRLTVL.